The clone carrying this TCR beta chain appeared a single time. The target antigen is unknown. This entry belongs to a study of cytomegalovirus exposure and HLA in healthy donors. Study findings and constraints: Analysis performed later found more than 15,000 TCR beta sequences associated with HLA alleles at 0.05 false discovery rate.

V gave up 5 bases and J gave up 4 bases, with 12 bases separating them. The germline V gene has CDR1 SGHTA and CDR2 FQGNSA. This CDR3 has 14 amino acids. The PCR contained 60 Vbeta and 13 Jbeta primers. Profiled with immunoSEQ multiplex PCR; TCRdb holds only in-frame clones, not every one. The sample lists some 150,000 clones, 75% to 80% occurring once. Sampled while nominally healthy, donors likely had unrecorded immune exposures. The source of this sequence is a woman between 25 and 40 years old in good health and CMV-seronegative. Material for sequencing was PBMCs. This rearrangement joins TRBV7-2 to TRBJ2-1; possible D gene TRBD1, 6 bases. The CDR3 bases are TGTGCCAGCAGCCAAGGACAGTATTACAATGAGCAGTTCTTC. Protein sequence: CASSQGQYYNEQFF. The full variable domain, with the rest looked up from reference TRBV7-2 and TRBJ2-1, is GAGVSQSPSNKVTEKGKDVELRCDPISGHTALYWYRQSLGQGLEFLIYFQGNSAPDKSGLPSDRFSAERTGGSVSTLTIQRTQQEDSAVYLCASSQGQYYNEQFFGPGTRLTVL.